These T cell receptor beta chains were read from a single sample in a study of blood T cell repertoires in COVID-19. The protocol was immunoSEQ multiplex PCR, while the TCRdb copy is restricted to in-frame clones and leaves out a portion. The data show approximately 220,000 clones, about 85% seen once. Sequences were obtained from peripheral blood. The receptors stem from a man aged 45 to 65 who had recovered from COVID-19. Each CDR3 is given with its conserved first and last residue. A D gene is named only where the DNA matches it firmly. Only some rows state a clone size, as once, few, many or a class for expanded clones.

TRBV28,TRBD2,-,TRBJ2-5,CASSLVAGAETQYF,TGTGCCAGCAGTTTAGTAGCGGGAGCAGAGACCCAGTACTTC
TRBV29-1,TRBD1,-,TRBJ2-7,CSVGDRGSGSYEQYF,TGCAGCGTTGGGGACAGGGGATCGGGCTCCTACGAGCAGTACTTC
TRBV11-3,TRBD1,-,TRBJ2-2,CASSLDQTGAYTGELFF,TGTGCCAGCAGCTTAGATCAGACAGGGGCCTACACCGGGGAGCTGTTTTTT
TRBV7-9,TRBD2,-,TRBJ2-3,CASRGASGLSDTQYF,TGTGCCAGCAGGGGCGCTAGCGGGTTGTCAGATACGCAGTATTTT
TRBV4-1,-,-,TRBJ2-4,CASSQDPGSVGVRAKNIQYF,TGCGCCAGCAGCCAAGATCCGGGCTCCGTCGGGGTTCGGGCCAAAAACATTCAGTACTTC
TRBV29-1,TRBD2,-,TRBJ2-3,CSVDSGGSPDTQYF,TGCAGCGTTGACAGCGGGGGGTCCCCAGATACGCAGTATTTT
TRBV28,-,-,TRBJ1-2,CASSVLGGPGYTF,TGTGCCAGCAGTGTCCTCGGTGGGCCGGGCTACACCTTC
TRBV2,TRBD2,-,TRBJ2-1,CASSDHPGLAAFNEQFF,TGTGCCAGCAGTGACCACCCGGGACTAGCCGCCTTCAATGAGCAGTTCTTC
TRBV6-5,-,-,TRBJ2-2,CASRLQGSYTGELFF,TGTGCCAGCAGGTTACAGGGTTCGTACACCGGGGAGCTGTTTTTT
TRBV6-4,-,-,TRBJ1-2,CASSDRQGMGYTF,TGTGCCAGCAGTGACCGGCAGGGTATGGGCTACACCTTC
TRBV3-1/TRBV3-2,-,-,TRBJ2-1,CASSEHHTNEQFF,TGTGCCAGCAGCGAACATCACACGAATGAGCAGTTCTTC
TRBV6-2/TRBV6-3,-,-,TRBJ2-1,CASSYSNWEYNEQFF,TGTGCCAGCAGTTACTCTAATTGGGAGTACAATGAGCAGTTCTTC
TRBV5-1,TRBD2,once,TRBJ2-7,CASSGASGNYEQYF,TGCGCCAGCAGCGGGGCTAGCGGAAACTACGAGCAGTACTTC
TRBV5-1,TRBD1,-,TRBJ2-2,CASSHDRVSGGELFF,TGCGCCAGCAGCCACGACAGGGTTAGTGGCGGGGAGCTGTTTTTT
TRBV2,-,-,TRBJ2-3,CASSALGGTTDTQYF,TGTGCCAGCAGTGCTTTGGGGGGTACCACAGATACGCAGTATTTT
TRBV9,TRBD2,once,TRBJ2-7,CASSVGASGIPYEQYF,TGTGCCAGCAGCGTAGGGGCTAGCGGGATTCCTTACGAGCAGTACTTC
TRBV5-1,TRBD2,-,TRBJ2-2,CASSQTSGVNTGELFF,TGCGCCAGCAGCCAAACTAGCGGGGTGAACACCGGGGAGCTGTTTTTT
TRBV24-1,TRBD2,-,TRBJ2-2,CATSDLDGTSFTGELFF,TGTGCCACCAGTGATTTGGACGGGACTAGCTTCACCGGGGAGCTGTTTTTT